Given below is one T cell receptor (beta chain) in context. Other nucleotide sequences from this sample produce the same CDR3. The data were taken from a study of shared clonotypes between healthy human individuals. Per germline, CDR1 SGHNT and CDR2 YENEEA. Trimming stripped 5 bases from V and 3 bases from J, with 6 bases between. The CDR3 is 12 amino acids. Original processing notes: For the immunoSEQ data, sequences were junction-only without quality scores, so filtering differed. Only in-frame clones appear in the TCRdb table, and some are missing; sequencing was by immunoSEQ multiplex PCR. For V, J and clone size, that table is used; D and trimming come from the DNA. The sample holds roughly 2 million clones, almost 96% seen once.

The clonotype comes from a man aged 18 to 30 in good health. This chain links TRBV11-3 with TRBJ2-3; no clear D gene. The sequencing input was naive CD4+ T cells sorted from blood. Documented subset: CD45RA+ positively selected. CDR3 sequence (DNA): TGTGCCAGCAGCGGTGGGACAGATACGCAGTATTTT. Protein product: CASSGGTDTQYF.